This entry concerns a single TCR beta chain. The data were obtained in a study of CD8 T cells in Susac syndrome. The RNA, about 0.45 to 1 ug, was put through reverse transcription using random hexamers. The TCR beta CDR3 was amplified by immunoSEQ multiplex PCR across 54 Vbeta, 13 Jbeta. MiXCR, run by TCRdb on the immunoSEQ multiplex PCR reads, gives a single entry per CDR3 protein. The sample lists 120,000 or so distinct CDR3 sequences; 85% to 95% were seen once. The CDR3 totals 13 residues. Germline V lookup: CDR1 KGHDR, CDR2 SFDVKD. Between the trimmed V and J ends, which lost 2 bases and 5 bases, there was a span of 6 bases.

The source is a human donor with multiple sclerosis. The J gene is TRBJ2-4, the V gene TRBV24-1; D gene ambiguous. Sequencing was performed on CD4+ T cells from PBMCs. For the CDR3, the DNA is TGTGCCACCAGTGATTCCCCGGAAAACATTCAGTACTTC. It yields the protein CATSDSPENIQYF.